This T cell receptor beta chain came from a study of T cells in tumors after PD-1 blockade. Study overall: Excluded were patients with checkpoint blockade, immunosuppressants, or radiotherapy or other anti-cancer therapy within 4 weeks. During anti-PD-1 treatment, some patients continued daily vismodegib 150 mg. General study points: Peripheral recruitment is suggested, as some novel exhausted tumor clones were in pre-treatment blood.

The CDR3 length is 14 residues. V lost 3 bases and J 2 bases, leaving 11 bases between the germline ends. The germline V gene encodes CDR1 DFQATT and CDR2 SNEGSKA (reference sequence). Note on this clone: Its antigen is still unknown.

The protocol was immunoSEQ multiplex PCR, while the TCRdb copy is restricted to in-frame clones and leaves out a portion. The data show around 25,000 clones, with about 84% seen just once and approximately 12% held by the top ten. The J gene is TRBJ1-5, the V gene TRBV20-1; D remains ambiguous. The sequence was collected from a human donor with basal cell carcinoma. This material consisted of PBMCs, taken after anti-PD-1 treatment. CDR3 residues: CSASTKAGNQPQHF. CDR3 nucleotides: TGCAGTGCTAGTACGAAGGCAGGCAATCAGCCCCAGCATTTT.